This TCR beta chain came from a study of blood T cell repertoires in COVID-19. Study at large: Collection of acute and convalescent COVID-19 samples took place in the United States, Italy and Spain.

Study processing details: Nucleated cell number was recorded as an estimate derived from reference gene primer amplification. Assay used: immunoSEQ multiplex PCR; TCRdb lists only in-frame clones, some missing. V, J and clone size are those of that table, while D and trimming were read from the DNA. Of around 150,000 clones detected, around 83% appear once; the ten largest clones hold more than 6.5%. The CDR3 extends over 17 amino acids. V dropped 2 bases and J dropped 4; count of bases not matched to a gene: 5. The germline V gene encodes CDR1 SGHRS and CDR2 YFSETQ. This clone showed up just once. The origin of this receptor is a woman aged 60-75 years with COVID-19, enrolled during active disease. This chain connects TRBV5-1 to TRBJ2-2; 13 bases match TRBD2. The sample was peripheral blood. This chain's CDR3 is CASSFGLAGALTGELFF. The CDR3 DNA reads TGCGCCAGCAGCTTTGGACTAGCGGGGGCCCTCACCGGGGAGCTGTTTTTT.